Listed here is a single T cell receptor beta chain. Antigen: not known. The CDR3 contains 16 residues. In germline, CDR1 is SQVTM, CDR2 ANQGSEA. Trimming cost V 4 bases and J 5 bases, with 24 bases left between them. With random hexamers, about 0.5 to 1 ug RNA was reverse transcribed. TCRdb independently ran MiXCR on the immunoSEQ multiplex PCR reads; one entry per CDR3 protein. The sample lists some 190,000 distinct CDR3 sequences, about 95% occurring once. The data were taken from a study of CD8 T cells in Susac syndrome. General observations from the study: TCR sequencing and HLA analysis covered a relatively small number of individuals.

The V gene is TRBV29-1, the J gene TRBJ2-7; TRBD1 or TRBD2 may be the D gene (5 bases each). Sequences were obtained from CD4+ T cells from PBMCs. The TCR originated in a human donor in good health. The CDR3 DNA is TGCAGCGTTGGGGGGAATTTTAGAGGGATCGGGAACGAGCAGTACTTC. Its protein product is CSVGGNFRGIGNEQYF.